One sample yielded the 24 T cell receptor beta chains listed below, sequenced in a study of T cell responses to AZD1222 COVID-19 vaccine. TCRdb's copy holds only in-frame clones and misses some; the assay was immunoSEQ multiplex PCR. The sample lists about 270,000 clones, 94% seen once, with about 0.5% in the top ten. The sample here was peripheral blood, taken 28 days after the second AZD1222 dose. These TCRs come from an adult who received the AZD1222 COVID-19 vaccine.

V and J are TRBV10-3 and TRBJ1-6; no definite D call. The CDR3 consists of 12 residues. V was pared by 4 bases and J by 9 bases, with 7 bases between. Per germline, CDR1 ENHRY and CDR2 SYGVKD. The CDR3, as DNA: TGTGCCATCAGTGGTCCTAGTTCACCCCTCCACTTT. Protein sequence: CAISGPSSPLHF.

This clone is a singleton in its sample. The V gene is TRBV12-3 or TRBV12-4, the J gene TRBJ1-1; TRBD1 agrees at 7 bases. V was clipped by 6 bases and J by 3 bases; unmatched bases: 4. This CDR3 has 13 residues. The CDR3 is CASSPTGDTEAFF. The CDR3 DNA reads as TGTGCCAGCAGCCCTACAGGGGACACTGAAGCTTTCTTT.

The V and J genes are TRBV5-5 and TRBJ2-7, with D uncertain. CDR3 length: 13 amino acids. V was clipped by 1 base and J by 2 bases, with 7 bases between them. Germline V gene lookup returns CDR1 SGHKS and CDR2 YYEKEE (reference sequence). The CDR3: CASSLPGTYEQYF. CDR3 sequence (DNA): TGTGCCAGCAGCTTGCCAGGAACCTACGAGCAGTACTTC.

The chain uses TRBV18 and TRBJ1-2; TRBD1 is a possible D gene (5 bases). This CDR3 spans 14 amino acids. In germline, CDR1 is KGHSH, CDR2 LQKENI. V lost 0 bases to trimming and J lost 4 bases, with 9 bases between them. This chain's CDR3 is CASSPPGRGYGYTF. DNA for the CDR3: TGTGCCAGCTCACCACCGGGGAGGGGCTATGGCTACACCTTC.

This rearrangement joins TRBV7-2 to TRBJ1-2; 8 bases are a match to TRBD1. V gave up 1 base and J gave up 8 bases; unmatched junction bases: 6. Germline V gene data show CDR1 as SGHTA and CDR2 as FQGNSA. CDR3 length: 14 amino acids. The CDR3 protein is CASSLDRGGEGYTF. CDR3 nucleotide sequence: TGTGCCAGCAGCTTAGACAGGGGGGGAGAAGGCTACACCTTC.

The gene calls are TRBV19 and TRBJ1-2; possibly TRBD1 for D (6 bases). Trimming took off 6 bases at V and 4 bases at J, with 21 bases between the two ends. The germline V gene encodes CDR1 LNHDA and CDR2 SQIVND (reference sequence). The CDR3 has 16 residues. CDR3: CASSAAWGRGVYGYTF. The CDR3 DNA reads TGTGCCAGTAGCGCGGCGTGGGGGCGCGGGGTCTATGGCTACACCTTC.

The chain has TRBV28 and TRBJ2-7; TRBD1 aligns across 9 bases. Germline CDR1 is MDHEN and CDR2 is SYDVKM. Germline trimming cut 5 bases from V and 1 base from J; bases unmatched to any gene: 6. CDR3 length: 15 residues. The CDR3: CASSLDRGRSYEQYF. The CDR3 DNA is TGTGCCAGCAGTCTGGACAGGGGCAGATCCTACGAGCAGTACTTC.

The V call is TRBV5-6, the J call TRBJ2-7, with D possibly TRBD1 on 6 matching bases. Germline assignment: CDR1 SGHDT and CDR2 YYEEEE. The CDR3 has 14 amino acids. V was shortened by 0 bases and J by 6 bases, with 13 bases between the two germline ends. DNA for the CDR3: TGTGCCAGCAGCTTGGATACAGGGTCGGGCGAGCAGTACTTC. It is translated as CASSLDTGSGEQYF.

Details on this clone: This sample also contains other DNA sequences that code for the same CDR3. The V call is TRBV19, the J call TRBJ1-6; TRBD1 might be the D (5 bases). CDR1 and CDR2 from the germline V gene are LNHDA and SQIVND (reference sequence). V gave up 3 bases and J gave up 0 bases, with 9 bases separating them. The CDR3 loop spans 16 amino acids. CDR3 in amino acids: CASSIGGSSYNSPLHF. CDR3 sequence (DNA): TGTGCCAGTAGTATTGGGGGAAGCTCCTATAATTCACCCCTCCACTTT.

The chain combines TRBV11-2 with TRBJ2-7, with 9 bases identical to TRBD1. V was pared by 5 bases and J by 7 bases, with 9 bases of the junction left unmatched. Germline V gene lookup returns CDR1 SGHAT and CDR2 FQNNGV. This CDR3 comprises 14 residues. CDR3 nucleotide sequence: TGTGCCAGCAGCCGTGACAGGGGGAGGTGGGAGCAGTACTTC. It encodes CASSRDRGRWEQYF. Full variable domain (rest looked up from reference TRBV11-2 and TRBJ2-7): EAGVAQSPRYKIIEKRQSVAFWCNPISGHATLYWYQQILGQGPKLLIQFQNNGVVDDSQLPKDRFSAERLKGVDSTLKIQPAKLEDSAVYLCASSRDRGRWEQYFGPGTRLTVT.

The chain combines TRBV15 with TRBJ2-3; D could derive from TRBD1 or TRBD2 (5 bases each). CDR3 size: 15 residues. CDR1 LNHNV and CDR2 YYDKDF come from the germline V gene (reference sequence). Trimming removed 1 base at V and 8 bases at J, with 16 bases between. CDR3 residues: CATSRGGEGQGTQYF. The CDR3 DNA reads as TGTGCCACCAGCAGAGGCGGTGAGGGGCAGGGTACGCAGTATTTT. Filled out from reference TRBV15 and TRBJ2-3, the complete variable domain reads DAMVIQNPRYQVTQFGKPVTLSCSQTLNHNVMYWYQQKSSQAPKLLFHYYDKDFNNEADTPDNFQSRRPNTSFCFLDIRSPGLGDTAMYLCATSRGGEGQGTQYFGPGTRLTVL.

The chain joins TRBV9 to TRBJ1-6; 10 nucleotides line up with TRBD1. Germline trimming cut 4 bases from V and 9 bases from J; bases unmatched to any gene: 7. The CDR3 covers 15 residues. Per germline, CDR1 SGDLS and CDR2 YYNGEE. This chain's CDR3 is CASSPGTGEGSPLHF. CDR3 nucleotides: TGTGCCAGCAGCCCAGGGACAGGGGAGGGTTCACCCCTCCACTTT.

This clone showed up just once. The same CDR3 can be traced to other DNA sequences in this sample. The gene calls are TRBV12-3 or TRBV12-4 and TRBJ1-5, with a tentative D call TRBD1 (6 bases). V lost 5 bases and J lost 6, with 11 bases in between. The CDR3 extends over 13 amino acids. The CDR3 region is CASSQGQGQPQHF. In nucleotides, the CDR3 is TGTGCCAGCAGTCAGGGGCAAGGTCAGCCCCAGCATTTT.

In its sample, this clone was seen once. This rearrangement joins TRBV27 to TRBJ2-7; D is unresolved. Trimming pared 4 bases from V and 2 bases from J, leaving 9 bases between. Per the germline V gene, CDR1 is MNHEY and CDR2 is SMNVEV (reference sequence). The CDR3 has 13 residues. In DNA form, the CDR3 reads TGTGCCAGCAGTTATGGCAGGACCTACGAGCAGTACTTC. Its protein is CASSYGRTYEQYF.

The CDR3 coding sequence is TGTGCCAGCAGCCGAACAGGATTGAACACTGAAGCTTTCTTT. Its translation is CASSRTGLNTEAFF. This chain links TRBV4-2 with TRBJ1-1; possibly TRBD1 for D (5 bases). Germline V gene lookup returns CDR1 LGHNA and CDR2 YNFKEQ. V was shortened by 4 bases and J by 0 bases, with 9 bases between the two germline ends. This CDR3 contains 14 residues.

The CDR3 coding sequence is TGCGCCAGCGGGTCTGATTCCTACGAGCAGTACTTC. Translating it yields CASGSDSYEQYF. The chain recombines TRBV10-2 with TRBJ2-7; no reliable D call. The CDR3 length is 12 residues. Per the germline V gene, CDR1 is WSHSY and CDR2 is SAAADI. V shed 8 bases and J shed 1 base, with 9 bases lying between them.

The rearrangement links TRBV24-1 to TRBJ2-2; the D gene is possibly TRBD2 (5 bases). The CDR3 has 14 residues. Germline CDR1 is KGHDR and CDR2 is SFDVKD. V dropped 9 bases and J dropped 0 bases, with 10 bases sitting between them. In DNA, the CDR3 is TGTGCCACCCGACCGGGGTCGAACACCGGGGAGCTGTTTTTT. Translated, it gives CATRPGSNTGELFF.

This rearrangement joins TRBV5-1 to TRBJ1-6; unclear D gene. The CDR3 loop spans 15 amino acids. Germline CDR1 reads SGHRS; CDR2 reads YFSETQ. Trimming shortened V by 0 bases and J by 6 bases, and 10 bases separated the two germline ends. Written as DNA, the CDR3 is TGCGCCAGCAGCTTGGCCGGACGGGGTAATTCACCCCTCCACTTT. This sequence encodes CASSLAGRGNSPLHF.

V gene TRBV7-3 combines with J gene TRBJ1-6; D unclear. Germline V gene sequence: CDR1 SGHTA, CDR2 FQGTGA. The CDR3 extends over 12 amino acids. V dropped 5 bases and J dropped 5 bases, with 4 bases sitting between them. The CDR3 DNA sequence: TGTGCCAGCAGCCTAAATAATTCACCCCTCCACTTT. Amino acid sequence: CASSLNNSPLHF.

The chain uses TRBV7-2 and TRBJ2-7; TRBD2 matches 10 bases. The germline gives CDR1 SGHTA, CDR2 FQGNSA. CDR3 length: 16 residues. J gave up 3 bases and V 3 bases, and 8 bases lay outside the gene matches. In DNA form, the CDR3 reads TGTGCCAGCAGCTTGGGGGCCGGGACTAGCGACTACGAGCAGTACTTC. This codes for CASSLGAGTSDYEQYF.

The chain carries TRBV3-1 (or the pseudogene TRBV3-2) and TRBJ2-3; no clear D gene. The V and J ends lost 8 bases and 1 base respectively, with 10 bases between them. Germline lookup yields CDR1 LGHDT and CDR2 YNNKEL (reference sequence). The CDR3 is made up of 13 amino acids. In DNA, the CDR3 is TGTGCCAGCGAATTCGGAGGCACAGATACGCAGTATTTT. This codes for CASEFGGTDTQYF.

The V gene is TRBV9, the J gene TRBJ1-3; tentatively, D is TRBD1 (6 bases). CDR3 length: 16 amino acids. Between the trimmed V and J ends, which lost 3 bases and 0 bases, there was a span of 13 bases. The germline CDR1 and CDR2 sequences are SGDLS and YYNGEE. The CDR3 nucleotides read TGTGCCAGCAGCGCGGGGGGCGTTAGCTCTGGAAACACCATATATTTT. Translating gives CASSAGGVSSGNTIYF.

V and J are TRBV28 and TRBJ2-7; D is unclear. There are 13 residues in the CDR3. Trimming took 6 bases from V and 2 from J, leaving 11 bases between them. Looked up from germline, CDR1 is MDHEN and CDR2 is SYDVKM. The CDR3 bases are TGTGCCAGCAGACCCCCGAGCCCCTACGAGCAGTACTTC. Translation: CASRPPSPYEQYF. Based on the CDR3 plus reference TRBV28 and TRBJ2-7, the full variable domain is DVKVTQSSRYLVKRTGEKVFLECVQDMDHENMFWYRQDPGLGLRLIYFSYDVKMKEKGDIPEGYSVSREKKERFSLILESASTNQTSMYLCASRPPSPYEQYFGPGTRLTVT.

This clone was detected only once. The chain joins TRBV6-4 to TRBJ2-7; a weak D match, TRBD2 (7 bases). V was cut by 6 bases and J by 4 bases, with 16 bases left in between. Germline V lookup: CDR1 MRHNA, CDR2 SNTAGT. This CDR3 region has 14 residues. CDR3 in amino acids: CASSSQGRGYEQYF. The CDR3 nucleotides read TGTGCCAGCAGCAGTCAGGGGAGGGGTTACGAGCAGTACTTC.